What follows is one TCR beta chain and its context. What it binds is not known. The PCR employed 60 Vbeta primers together with 13 Jbeta primers. Data came from immunoSEQ multiplex PCR; TCRdb stores just in-frame clones and leaves some out. This table has 130,000 or so clones, roughly 77% appearing once. This entry belongs to a study of cytomegalovirus exposure and HLA in healthy donors. On the study more broadly: An early release of data contained about 85 million unique TCRs, which came from HLA-typed donors.

Notes on the study in general: A later analysis linked a missense DCLRE1C variant to TCR beta V- and J-gene trimming.

Trimming removed 1 base from V and 7 bases from J; junction bases left unmatched: 7. Germline V lookup: CDR1 SGHAT, CDR2 FQNNGV. CDR3 length equals 16 residues. The chain links TRBV11-2 to TRBJ1-2; TRBD1 agrees at 12 bases. The receptor comes from a man between 18 and 35 years old in good health and CMV-seronegative. Sequencing input: PBMCs. The DNA for the CDR3 is TGTGCCAGCAGCTTAGCTACCGGGACAGGGGGCTTTGGCTACACCTTC. Residues: CASSLATGTGGFGYTF.